The present T cell receptor (beta chain) was sequenced within a study of cytomegalovirus exposure and HLA in healthy donors. This PCR relied on a set of 60 Vbeta primers and 13 Jbeta primers. Here immunoSEQ multiplex PCR was the method, and the copy in TCRdb shows in-frame clones only, minus some. The table records under 200,000 clones, 84% of them present only once. The receptor was isolated from a boy under 18 in good health and CMV-seronegative. Sequences were obtained from PBMCs.

CDR3 sequence reads: CASSLKRDTPAYEQYF. DNA for the CDR3: TGCGCCAGCAGCTTAAAGCGGGATACCCCGGCCTACGAGCAGTACTTC. This chain connects TRBV5-1 to TRBJ2-7; 7 bases align to TRBD2. This CDR3 has 16 residues. The germline V gene has CDR1 SGHRS and CDR2 YFSETQ. V lost 2 bases and J lost 2; bases outside the gene matches: 10.